This T cell receptor beta chain was captured by sequencing in a study of blood T cell repertoires in COVID-19. Study background: The United States, Italy and Spain provided the acute and convalescent COVID-19 samples.

Using immunoSEQ multiplex PCR, the repertoire was profiled, and TCRdb retains in-frame clones only, with some absent. Of around 140,000 clones in the sample, 70% to 85% were seen once. The CDR3 runs 17 residues. J lost 2 bases, V lost 5 bases, and 12 bases had no gene match. CDR1 and CDR2 from the germline V gene are SGHAT and FQNNGV. This chain connects TRBV11-2 to TRBJ2-3; 8 positions match TRBD2. This receptor was obtained from a woman older than 75 with acute or convalescent COVID-19. The material sequenced was peripheral blood. CDR3 nucleotides: TGTGCCAGCAGCAGAGAACCTCTAGCGGGTCCCACAGATACGCAGTATTTT. It translates to CASSREPLAGPTDTQYF.